Below are 21 T cell receptor beta chains sequenced from a single sample in a study of molecular identifiers for immune sequencing clone quantification. TCRdb fed the PCR reads into MiXCR, producing one record per CDR3 protein. The table shows approximately 680,000 distinct CDR3 sequences, with roughly 23% occurring only once. Input material: naive CD8+ T cells from blood, with Jurkat cell RNA spiked in. Subset indicated: FACS-sorted CD8+CD4-CCR7+CD45RA+ naive T cells. Receptors originate from a human donor in good health. Some libraries in this study had Jurkat cell RNA spiked in.

This clonotype was counted at least ten times. The rearrangement joins TRBV18 to TRBJ2-3; D is possibly TRBD2 (5 bases). V lost 0 bases to trimming and J lost 0 bases, with 7 bases between them. The CDR3 length is 15 residues. Per germline, CDR1 KGHSH and CDR2 LQKENI. The CDR3 DNA reads as TGTGCCAGCTCACCACCGAGGGAAAGCACAGATACGCAGTATTTT. This codes for CASSPPRESTDTQYF.

The V call is TRBV7-2, the J call TRBJ2-5; D possibly corresponds to TRBD2 (5 bases). V lost 1 base to trimming and J lost 3 bases, with 15 bases between them. The CDR3 has 16 amino acids. Germline V gene lookup returns CDR1 SGHTA and CDR2 FQGNSA. The CDR3 DNA reads as TGTGCCAGCAGCTTAGGTACTAGTCTTAATAAAGAGACCCAGTACTTC. It translates to CASSLGTSLNKETQYF.

For this clonotype: The conserved phenylalanine or tryptophan is not found at the CDR3 terminus, so this likely reflects a read error. The chain carries TRBV27 and TRBJ2-3; D perhaps matches TRBD1 (5 bases). Germline CDR1 is MNHEY and CDR2 is SMNVEV (reference sequence). Trimming shortened V by 6 bases and J by 2 bases, and 12 bases separated the two germline ends. The length of the CDR3 is 14 residues. The CDR3, as DNA: TGTGCCAGCAGCCCGTCGACAGACACAGATACGCAGTATCTT. This gives the protein CASSPSTDTDTQYL.

The sample holds a few counts of this clonotype. This sequence joins TRBV4-1 and TRBJ2-2; tentative D call: TRBD1 (6 bases). CDR1 is MGHRA, CDR2 YSYEKL, per germline. The CDR3 length is 17 residues. Trimming pared 2 bases from V and 0 bases from J, leaving 13 bases between. Written as DNA, the CDR3 is TGCGCCAGCAGCCAACAACACAGGGTCTCGAACACCGGGGAGCTGTTTTTT. It yields the protein CASSQQHRVSNTGELFF.

This clonotype was seen only a few times. This chain links TRBV7-8 with TRBJ2-7, with D perhaps matching TRBD2 (6 bases). Germline-derived CDR1 and CDR2 are SGHVS and FQNEAQ. The CDR3 covers 14 residues. Trimming took 4 bases from V and 3 from J, leaving 13 bases between them. CDR3 amino acids: CASSSGTSLYEQYF. CDR3 DNA sequence: TGTGCCAGCAGCTCCGGGACTTCACTCTACGAGCAGTACTTC.

To note about this clonotype: A much larger clone is a single base away; this may be a read error. This chain connects TRBV24-1 to TRBJ2-3; 7 nucleotides align to TRBD1. The germline CDR1 and CDR2 sequences are KGHDR and SFDVKD. J lost 2 bases, V lost 6 bases, and 4 bases had no gene match. CDR3 length: 14 amino acids. The CDR3 region is CATSRQGFTDTQYF. The CDR3, as DNA: TGTGCCACCAGTCGACAGGGCTTCACAGATACGCAGTATTTT.

This CDR3 reads CASNAASHNSPLHF. As DNA, the CDR3 is TGTGCCAGTAATGCCGCGTCACATAATTCACCCCTCCACTTT. The genes are TRBV12-3 or TRBV12-4 and TRBJ1-6; no definite D call. Trimming took off 9 bases at V and 5 bases at J, with 14 bases between the two ends. The CDR3 is made up of 14 amino acids.

The CDR3 is CASHAGQGYYNEQFF. CDR3 bases: TGTGCCAGCCACGCCGGTCAGGGATATTACAATGAGCAGTTCTTC. This sequence joins TRBV25-1 and TRBJ2-1, with D perhaps matching TRBD1 (5 bases). V was shortened by 8 bases and J by 4 bases, with 18 bases between the two germline ends. Germline CDR1 is MGHDK and CDR2 is SYGVNS. CDR3 length: 15 amino acids.

This chain joins TRBV6-2 or TRBV6-3 and TRBJ2-3; no reliable D call. Trimming took off 2 bases at V and 2 bases at J, with 8 bases between the two ends. The CDR3 extends over 14 amino acids. The germline gives CDR1 MNHEY, CDR2 SVGEGT. The CDR3 here is CASSYVRYTDTQYF. In nucleotides, the CDR3 is TGTGCCAGCAGTTACGTCAGATACACAGATACGCAGTATTTT.

To note about this clonotype: This could be a read error, since a much larger clone is one nucleotide away. J is TRBJ2-5 and V is TRBV7-2; D is possibly TRBD1 or TRBD2 (6 bases each). The CDR3 contains 14 residues. In germline, CDR1 is SGHTA, CDR2 FQGNSA. The CDR3 sequence: CASSPRGGQATQYF. The CDR3 DNA reads TGTGCCAGCAGCCCGAGAGGGGGGCAAGCGACCCAGTACTTC. Variable domain in full (rest from reference TRBV7-2 and TRBJ2-5): GAGVSQSPSNKVTEKGKDVELRCDPISGHTALYWYRQSLGQGLEFLIYFQGNSAPDKSGLPSDRFSAERTGGSVSTLTIQRTQQEDSAVYLCASSPRGGQATQYFGPGTRLLVL.

This clonotype has just a few counts. The genes are TRBV4-3 and TRBJ2-2; D gene uncertain. CDR1 and CDR2 (germline): LGHNA, YSLEER. This CDR3 is 15 amino acids long. V dropped 4 bases and J dropped 2 bases, with 11 bases sitting between them. The CDR3 DNA is TGCGCCAGCAGCCGGGCTAGAGGTAACACCGGGGAGCTGTTTTTT. Translating gives CASSRARGNTGELFF.

The chain's CDR3 is CASGGFENSNQPQHF. CDR3 bases: TGTGCCAGTGGGGGGTTTGAAAATAGCAATCAGCCCCAGCATTTT. V usage is TRBV19 and J usage is TRBJ1-5, with D tentatively TRBD1 (5 bases). The CDR3 consists of 15 residues. Trimming removed 8 bases at V and 0 bases at J, with 14 bases between. Germline V CDR1 and CDR2: LNHDA, SQIVND (reference sequence). Complete variable domain (other parts from reference TRBV19 and TRBJ1-5): DGGITQSPKYLFRKEGQNVTLSCEQNLNHDAMYWYRQDPGQGLRLIYYSQIVNDFQKGDIAEGYSVSREKKESFPLTVTSAQKNPTAFYLCASGGFENSNQPQHFGDGTRLSIL.

As concerns this clonotype: One end of the junction varies from germline; a read error may be responsible. The rearrangement joins TRBV19 to TRBJ2-3; 7 nucleotides align to TRBD2. The CDR3 runs to 15 residues. Germline CDR1 and CDR2: LNHDA and SQIVND (reference sequence). CDR3 nucleotides: TGTGCCAGTAGTAACCGGGACTACGGCCAGGATACGCGGTATTTT. Protein: CASSNRDYGQDTRYF.

As concerns this clonotype: A clone one base away is much larger, so this may be a read error. V is TRBV4-3 and J is TRBJ1-2, with 7 bases that match TRBD1. The CDR3 length is 15 residues. Losses at the gene ends were 8 bases for V and 4 bases for J; bases not matched to a gene: 13. Germline values: CDR1 LGHNA, CDR2 YSLEER. The CDR3 DNA follows: TGCGCCAGCGGCCCACAGGGACAGTCAATCTATGGCTACACCTTC. It translates to CASGPQGQSIYGYTF.

The sample holds a few counts of this clonotype. V gene TRBV2 combines with J gene TRBJ2-1, with 12 bases aligning to TRBD2. V gave up 7 bases and J gave up 6 bases; unmatched junction bases: 10. CDR1 is SNHLY and CDR2 is FYNNEI in the germline V gene. CDR3 length: 16 residues. CDR3 sequence: CASTETSGGLGNEQFF. CDR3 coding DNA: TGTGCCAGCACTGAGACTAGCGGGGGACTGGGCAATGAGCAGTTCTTC.

The CDR3 DNA reads TGCGCCAGCAGCCAAGATATCGGGGACACCAGCTATGGCTACACCTTC. Its protein is CASSQDIGDTSYGYTF. The genes are TRBV4-3 and TRBJ1-2, with a tentative D call TRBD1 (6 bases). From germline, CDR1 is LGHNA and CDR2 YSLEER. V dropped 0 bases and J dropped 4 bases, with 15 bases sitting between them. CDR3 length: 16 amino acids.

This clonotype came up many times. This sequence joins TRBV2 and TRBJ2-2; TRBD1 matches 7 bases. The CDR3 totals 13 residues. The ends lost 10 bases at V and 2 bases at J; junction bases unmatched: 4. CDR1 is SNHLY, CDR2 FYNNEI, per germline. The DNA of the CDR3 is TGTGCCAACGACAGGGATAACACCGGGGAGCTGTTTTTT. Its translation is CANDRDNTGELFF.

This clonotype was seen at least ten times. The chain employs TRBV7-2 and TRBJ2-7, with a weak D call TRBD2 (6 bases). The V end lost 1 base, the J end lost 5 bases, and 12 bases lay between the germline ends. This CDR3 comprises 14 residues. Germline loops: CDR1 SGHTA, CDR2 FQGNSA. Here the CDR3 DNA reads TGTGCCAGCAGCTTAGGGGCGGGGTGGAACGAGCAGTACTTC. Its translation: CASSLGAGWNEQYF.

As concerns this clonotype: It may be a read error: a sequence one base away is much more abundant. The chain joins TRBV7-9 to TRBJ2-5, with D possibly matching TRBD1 (6 bases). Germline CDR1 and CDR2: SEHNR and FQNEAQ (reference sequence). This CDR3 has 14 residues. The DNA of the CDR3 is TGTGCCAACAGCTCCCTGATAAGGGGGGAGACCCAGTACTTC. It encodes CANSSLIRGETQYF.

The CDR3 here is CSARSSRAMGMSTEAFF. The CDR3 DNA is TGCAGTGCTAGATCCTCACGCGCTATGGGGATGAGCACTGAAGCTTTCTTT. The chain combines TRBV20-1 with TRBJ1-1; D not resolved. CDR1 and CDR2 (germline): DFQATT, SNEGSKA (reference sequence). The CDR3 is 17 residues long. V lost 2 bases to trimming and J lost 4 bases, with 23 bases between them.

Of note for this clonotype: Being one base from a much bigger clone, this may be a read error. The CDR3 DNA sequence: TGTGCCAGCAGTTACTACAAGGGGCCTCGATCCGAGCAGTACTTC. Translation gives CASSYYKGPRSEQYF. This chain uses TRBV6-5 with TRBJ2-7; the D gene is possibly TRBD1 (5 bases). Germline V CDR1 and CDR2: MNHEY, SVGAGI. The CDR3 has 15 amino acids. V lost 1 base and J 6 bases, leaving 16 bases between the germline ends.